This T cell receptor (beta chain) was retrieved from a study of blood T cell repertoires in COVID-19. Study summary: Spain, Italy and the United States supplied samples that represented acute and convalescent COVID-19. Sample material is recorded as cDNA or gDNA derived from T cells, B-cell-depleted T cells, or PBMCs.

The CDR3 is 14 amino acids. V shed 4 bases and J 7 bases; nucleotides not matched to a gene: 4. Germline V gives CDR1 SGHRS, CDR2 YFSETQ. Authors' processing steps: Cell counts per sample came from amplifying reference gene primers. Profiled with immunoSEQ multiplex PCR; TCRdb holds only in-frame clones, not every one. Clone size and the V and J calls come from that table; the DNA yielded D and trimming. Of about 110,000 clones listed, around nine tenths are singletons. The receptor's source is a woman aged 25 to 39 with acute or convalescent COVID-19. Sequencing was done on a sample of peripheral blood. The chain joins TRBV5-1 to TRBJ2-1, with TRBD2 matching 11 bases. For the CDR3, the DNA is TGCGCCAGCAGCCCGACTAGCGGGATTAATGAGCAGTTCTTC. Translation: CASSPTSGINEQFF.